This T cell receptor (beta chain) came from a study of blood T cells in healthy people across ages. CDR1 and CDR2 from the germline V gene are LGHDT and YNNKEL (reference sequence). The CDR3 consists of 15 residues. Concerning this clonotype itself: The antigen remains undetermined. One junction end does not reproduce the germline sequence, and a read error may be involved.

Primers used in a second PCR of about 6 to 11 cycles were a sample-barcoded 5' primer and a J-beta primer mix. TCRdb reprocessed the 5' RACE reads with MiXCR, giving one entry per CDR3 protein. Among under 2,000,000 distinct CDR3 sequences, around 48% were seen once, and the ten largest hold around 2.1%. General study results and limits: Any changes in expanded clonotypes were possibly confounded, as donor CMV status remained unknown.

Caucasian, healthy and from Russia, the donors were aged between about 6 and 90. This receptor was obtained from a woman aged 40 to 50 in good health. The chain carries TRBV3-1 and TRBJ2-5; 10 nucleotides match TRBD1. Sequences were obtained from blood. This CDR3 reads CASSQDRGRWETQYF. DNA for the CDR3: TGTGCCAGCAGTCAAGACAGGGGGCGCTGGGAGACCCAGTACTTC.